Sequencing of this TCR beta chain was carried out in a study of T cell repertoires in cytomegalovirus infection. Study results and limitations: HLA-C-restricted CMV-specific TCR beta clonotypes were dominant in the ex vivo response.

Germline loops: CDR1 WSHSY, CDR2 SAAADI. V was pared by 2 bases and J by 2 bases, with 13 bases between. This CDR3 is 15 amino acids long. As regards this clonotype: Antigen unknown.

TCRdb ran MiXCR on the reads and lists one entry per CDR3 protein. Of 650,000 to 900,000 distinct CDR3 sequences in the sample, approximately 32% were seen once. Here the sequenced sample was cultured CD8+ T cells from PBMCs, taken from culture after CMV antigen stimulation. V is TRBV10-2 and J is TRBJ2-7; the D gene is possibly TRBD1 (6 bases). The origin of this receptor is a human donor in good health (CMV status not recorded). Some clones in this sample may be carry-over from other donors' samples. CDR3 sequence reads: CASSEQMGDTYEQYF. The CDR3, as DNA: TGCGCCAGCAGTGAGCAAATGGGGGACACCTACGAGCAGTACTTC.